The source of this T cell receptor (beta chain) is a study of neoadjuvant anti-PD-1 for oral cavity cancer. Generated by immunoSEQ multiplex PCR, the TCRdb table keeps only in-frame clones and is missing some. The sample contains about 23,000 clones, 25% to 30% of which appear only once. Regarding time point: after neoadjuvant nivolumab, at surgical resection. With V trimmed by 0 bases and J by 4 bases, 5 bases remained unmatched. This CDR3 comprises 16 residues. Germline V CDR1 and CDR2: SGHVS, FNYEAQ. In this sample, this clone turned up a few times. The V gene is TRBV7-6, the J gene TRBJ2-1; TRBD2 aligns across 8 bases. The sample was tumor tissue, taken after nivolumab (anti-PD-1) treatment. The sequence was obtained from a person aged 35-80 years with oral cavity squamous cell carcinoma. For the CDR3, the DNA is TGTGCCAGCAGCTTAGCTGTAGCGGGAAGGTACAATGAGCAGTTCTTC. Protein: CASSLAVAGRYNEQFF.